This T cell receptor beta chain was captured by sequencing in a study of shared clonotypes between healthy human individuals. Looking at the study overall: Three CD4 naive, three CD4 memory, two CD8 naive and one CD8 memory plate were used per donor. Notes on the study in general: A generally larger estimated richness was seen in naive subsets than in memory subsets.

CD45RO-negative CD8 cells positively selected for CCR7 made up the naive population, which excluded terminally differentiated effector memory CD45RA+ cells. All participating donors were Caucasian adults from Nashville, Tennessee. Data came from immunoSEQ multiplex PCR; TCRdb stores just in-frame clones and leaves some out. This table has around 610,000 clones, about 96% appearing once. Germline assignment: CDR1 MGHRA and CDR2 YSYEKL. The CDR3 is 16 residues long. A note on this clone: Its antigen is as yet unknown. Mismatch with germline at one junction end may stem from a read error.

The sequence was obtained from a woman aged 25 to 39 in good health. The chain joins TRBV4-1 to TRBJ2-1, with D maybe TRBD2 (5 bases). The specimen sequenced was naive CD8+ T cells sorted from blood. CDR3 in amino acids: CASSQDFLARAGEQFF. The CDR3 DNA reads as TGCGCCAGCAGTCAAGATTTTTTAGCCCGTGCGGGTGAGCAGTTCTTC.